Listed here are 22 T cell receptor beta chains from one sample, sequenced in a study of blood T cell repertoires in COVID-19. The protocol was immunoSEQ multiplex PCR, while the TCRdb copy is restricted to in-frame clones and leaves out a portion. The repertoire has around 190,000 clones, approximately 85% of them found once; the top ten carry about 6%. The sequencing sample was made of PBMCs or T cells enriched from blood (not recorded which). The origin of the receptors is a man aged 35-49 years with acute COVID-19.

The V call is TRBV7-3, the J call TRBJ1-2; D is unresolved. The V gene lost 3 bases and the J gene lost 4 bases, with 9 bases spanning the gap. Looked up from germline, CDR1 is SGHTA and CDR2 is FQGTGA. CDR3 size: 13 residues. The CDR3, as DNA: TGTGCCAGCAGCTTTTCCTTCAGCTATGGCTACACCTTC. It encodes CASSFSFSYGYTF.

The rearrangement joins TRBV14 to TRBJ2-1, with 14 bases aligning to TRBD2. There are 17 residues in the CDR3. J gave up 5 bases and V 4 bases, and 7 bases lay outside the gene matches. CDR1 is SGHDN and CDR2 is FVKESK in the germline V gene. The CDR3, as DNA: TGTGCCAGCAGCCCTAAATCGGGACTAGCGGGAGACAATGAGCAGTTCTTC. Its protein is CASSPKSGLAGDNEQFF.

CDR3 DNA: TGTGCCAGCAGTTACCAGATGACAGGGAACACTGAAGCTTTCTTT. Its protein product is CASSYQMTGNTEAFF. The V gene is TRBV6-5, the J gene TRBJ1-1; possibly TRBD1 for D (6 bases). CDR3 size: 15 residues. V lost 2 bases, J lost 1 base, and 11 bases lay in between. Germline assignment: CDR1 MNHEY and CDR2 SVGAGI.

This chain links TRBV9 with TRBJ2-3, with 10 bases fitting TRBD2. This CDR3 spans 17 amino acids. Trimming removed 1 base from V and 0 bases from J; junction bases left unmatched: 5. Per germline, CDR1 SGDLS and CDR2 YYNGEE. The CDR3 DNA is TGTGCCAGCAGCGTACATTGGACTAGCGGTAGCACAGATACGCAGTATTTT. It codes for CASSVHWTSGSTDTQYF.

The CDR3 spells CASSSGQENSPLHF. CDR3 nucleotide sequence: TGTGCCAGCAGTTCGGGACAGGAAAATTCACCCCTCCACTTT. V and J are TRBV7-2 and TRBJ1-6; TRBD1 matches 8 bases. V gave up 6 bases and J gave up 7 bases; unmatched junction bases: 5. The CDR3 extends over 14 amino acids. Germline CDR1 reads SGHTA; CDR2 reads FQGNSA. The full variable domain, its missing parts supplied by reference TRBV7-2 and TRBJ1-6, is GAGVSQSPSNKVTEKGKDVELRCDPISGHTALYWYRQSLGQGLEFLIYFQGNSAPDKSGLPSDRFSAERTGGSVSTLTIQRTQQEDSAVYLCASSSGQENSPLHFGNGTRLTVT.

This chain uses TRBV6-5 with TRBJ1-1, with D possibly being TRBD1 (5 bases). The CDR3 totals 15 residues. CDR1 MNHEY and CDR2 SVGAGI come from the germline V gene. V lost 5 bases to trimming and J lost 3 bases, with 16 bases between them. The CDR3, as DNA: TGTGCCAGCAGTCCCCGGGGGGTCGCGGACACTGAAGCTTTCTTT. Its protein product is CASSPRGVADTEAFF.

The chain has TRBV28 and TRBJ1-3; D is ambiguous. Trimming took off 8 bases at V and 0 bases at J, with 8 bases between the two ends. The CDR3 runs to 13 residues. Germline lookup yields CDR1 MDHEN and CDR2 SYDVKM. The DNA for the CDR3 is TGTGCCAGCGTTGACACCTCTGGAAACACCATATATTTT. Its protein product is CASVDTSGNTIYF.

V usage is TRBV12-3 or TRBV12-4 and J usage is TRBJ1-3; D is perhaps TRBD1 (6 bases). The CDR3 has 13 residues. Trimming cost V 3 bases and J 7 bases, with 10 bases left between them. In nucleotides, the CDR3 is TGTGCCAGCAGTTTGAACCAGGGGAACACCATATATTTT. Protein sequence: CASSLNQGNTIYF.

The V gene is TRBV11-2, the J gene TRBJ2-5; 7 bases match TRBD2. V shed 8 bases, J shed 4 bases, and the junction held 7 bases outside the gene matches. The length of the CDR3 is 13 residues. Germline V lookup: CDR1 SGHAT, CDR2 FQNNGV. The CDR3 spells CASSRGLGETQYF. The CDR3, as DNA: TGTGCCAGCTCCCGAGGACTAGGAGAGACCCAGTACTTC.

This chain connects TRBV27 to TRBJ1-6; D remains ambiguous. The CDR3 has 12 amino acids. With 5 bases removed from V and 11 bases from J, the gap between germline ends came to 10 bases. CDR1 and CDR2 (germline): MNHEY, SMNVEV (reference sequence). CDR3 sequence reads: CASSIRGAPLHF. The CDR3 region has the DNA TGTGCCAGCAGTATCAGAGGAGCACCCCTCCACTTT.

The J gene is TRBJ2-2, the V gene TRBV5-4; 10 bases fit TRBD2. The germline V gene encodes CDR1 SGHNT and CDR2 YYREEE (reference sequence). Trimming removed 4 bases from V and 5 bases from J; junction bases left unmatched: 2. The CDR3 consists of 14 residues. The CDR3 is CASSETSGTGELFF. The CDR3 nucleotides read TGTGCCAGCAGCGAGACTAGCGGGACCGGGGAGCTGTTTTTT.

The V gene is TRBV19, the J gene TRBJ2-7; 8 bases are shared with TRBD1. After removal of 3 bases from V and 3 bases from J, the junction contained 13 bases not matched to a gene. CDR1 LNHDA and CDR2 SQIVND come from the germline V gene (reference sequence). This CDR3 contains 17 residues. CDR3 DNA sequence: TGTGCCAGTAGTATGCGGACAGGGAGGTATGTTGTCTACGAGCAGTACTTC. Translated: CASSMRTGRYVVYEQYF. Full variable domain (rest looked up from reference TRBV19 and TRBJ2-7): DGGITQSPKYLFRKEGQNVTLSCEQNLNHDAMYWYRQDPGQGLRLIYYSQIVNDFQKGDIAEGYSVSREKKESFPLTVTSAQKNPTAFYLCASSMRTGRYVVYEQYFGPGTRLTVT.

There are a few counts of this clone. This chain links TRBV7-2 with TRBJ2-2, with 10 bases identical to TRBD2. CDR1 is SGHTA and CDR2 is FQGNSA in the germline V gene. The CDR3 is 15 amino acids. Trimming took 3 bases from V and 4 from J; bases not matched to a gene: 2. CDR3 amino acids: CASSFSSGGTGELFF. CDR3 nucleotides: TGTGCCAGCAGCTTTTCTAGCGGGGGCACCGGGGAGCTGTTTTTT.

In DNA form, the CDR3 reads TGTGCCAGCAGCCGCGGGCCGGGCACGCAGTATTTT. Its protein product is CASSRGPGTQYF. This chain links TRBV7-3 with TRBJ2-3; a possible D gene is TRBD2 (5 bases). CDR1 and CDR2 (germline): SGHTA, FQGTGA. V lost 5 bases and J lost 9, with 12 bases in between. The CDR3 length is 12 residues.

V gene TRBV28 combines with J gene TRBJ2-7; TRBD1 matches 8 bases. The CDR3 loop spans 15 amino acids. The V and J ends lost 6 bases and 2 bases, in that order; junction bases with no gene match: 9. From germline, CDR1 is MDHEN and CDR2 SYDVKM. This CDR3 is CASRPSQGAPYEQYF. As DNA, the CDR3 is TGTGCCAGCAGACCTTCTCAGGGGGCCCCCTACGAGCAGTACTTC.

This chain uses TRBV5-1 with TRBJ2-7; TRBD2 aligns across 13 bases. The CDR3 has 17 residues. Germline loops: CDR1 SGHRS, CDR2 YFSETQ. V was pared by 4 bases and J by 3 bases, with 10 bases of the junction left unmatched. CDR3 DNA: TGCGCCAGCAGCCCCTGGTCCGGGACTAGCGGGGACTACGAGCAGTACTTC. This translates into CASSPWSGTSGDYEQYF.

The V and J genes are TRBV7-9 and TRBJ1-6; D remains ambiguous. Trimming pared 5 bases from V and 5 bases from J, leaving 10 bases between. The CDR3 loop spans 14 amino acids. Germline V lookup: CDR1 SEHNR, CDR2 FQNEAQ (reference sequence). Here the CDR3 DNA reads TGTGCCAGCAGCCGAGGACTGGATAATTCACCCCTCCACTTT. It translates to CASSRGLDNSPLHF. Filled out from reference TRBV7-9 and TRBJ1-6, the complete variable domain reads DTGVSQNPRHKITKRGQNVTFRCDPISEHNRLYWYRQTLGQGPEFLTYFQNEAQLEKSRLLSDRFSAERPKGSFSTLEIQRTEQGDSAMYLCASSRGLDNSPLHFGNGTRLTVT.

This chain uses TRBV6-5 with TRBJ2-1; TRBD2 aligns across 8 bases. The V gene's germline CDR1 is MNHEY and CDR2 SVGAGI. J gave up 6 bases and V 2 bases, and 3 bases lay outside the gene matches. This CDR3 has 14 residues. The CDR3 coding sequence is TGTGCCAGCAGTTACACGAGCGGGAGCAATGAGCAGTTCTTC. This translates into CASSYTSGSNEQFF.

The genes are TRBV30 and TRBJ1-5; 7 positions agree with TRBD1. CDR1 and CDR2 (germline): GTSNPN, SVGIG (reference sequence). The CDR3 extends over 14 amino acids. V dropped 1 base and J dropped 5; count of bases not matched to a gene: 5. The CDR3 DNA reads as TGTGCCTGGAGTGGTACAGGGGTGGATCAGCCCCAGCATTTT. Amino acids: CAWSGTGVDQPQHF.

The chain couples TRBV4-1 to TRBJ2-3; D is undetermined. The CDR3 loop spans 16 amino acids. V lost 1 base, J lost 0 bases, and 11 bases lay in between. Germline assignment: CDR1 MGHRA and CDR2 YSYEKL. The CDR3 region has the DNA TGCGCCAGCAGCCAAGGACAAGCCTCTAGCACAGATACGCAGTATTTT. This sequence encodes CASSQGQASSTDTQYF.

This clone was picked up one time. V gene TRBV6-2 or TRBV6-3 combines with J gene TRBJ2-7, with D possibly TRBD1 on 5 matching bases. Trimming stripped 3 bases from V and 2 bases from J, with 11 bases between. This CDR3 has 14 amino acids. Germline CDR1 is MNHEY and CDR2 is SVGEGT. The CDR3 region is CASSYRQNPYEQYF. The CDR3 DNA reads TGTGCCAGCAGTTATAGACAGAATCCCTACGAGCAGTACTTC.

The count of this clone is one. This chain connects TRBV6-5 to TRBJ1-5; 9 nucleotides agree with TRBD1. The ends lost 5 bases at V and 7 bases at J; junction bases unmatched: 6. CDR1 MNHEY and CDR2 SVGAGI come from the germline V gene. The CDR3 extends over 14 amino acids. The CDR3 spells CASSTGTGRQPQHF. The CDR3 DNA sequence: TGTGCCAGCAGTACCGGGACAGGGAGGCAGCCCCAGCATTTT.